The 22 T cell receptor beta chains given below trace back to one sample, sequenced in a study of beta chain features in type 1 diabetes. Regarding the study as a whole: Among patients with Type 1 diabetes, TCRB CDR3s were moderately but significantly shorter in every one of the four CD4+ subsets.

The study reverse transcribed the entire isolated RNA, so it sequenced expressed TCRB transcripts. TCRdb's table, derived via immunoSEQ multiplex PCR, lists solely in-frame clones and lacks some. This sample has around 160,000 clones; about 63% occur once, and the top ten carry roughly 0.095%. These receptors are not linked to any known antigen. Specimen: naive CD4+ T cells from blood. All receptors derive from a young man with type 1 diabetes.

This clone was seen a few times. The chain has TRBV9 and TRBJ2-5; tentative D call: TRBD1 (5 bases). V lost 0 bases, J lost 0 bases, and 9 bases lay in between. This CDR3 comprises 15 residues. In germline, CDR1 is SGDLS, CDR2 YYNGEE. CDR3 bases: TGTGCCAGCAGCGTAGGAGGCAGGGACCAAGAGACCCAGTACTTC. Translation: CASSVGGRDQETQYF. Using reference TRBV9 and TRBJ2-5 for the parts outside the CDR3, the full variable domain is DSGVTQTPKHLITATGQRVTLRCSPRSGDLSVYWYQQSLDQGLQFLIQYYNGEERAKGNILERFSAQQFPDLHSELNLSSLELGDSALYFCASSVGGRDQETQYFGPGTRLLVL.

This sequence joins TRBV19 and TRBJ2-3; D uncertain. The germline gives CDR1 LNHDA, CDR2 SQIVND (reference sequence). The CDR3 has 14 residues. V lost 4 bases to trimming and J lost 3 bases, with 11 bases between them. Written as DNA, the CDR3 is TGTGCCAGTAGTACCGACTGGGGTACAGATACGCAGTATTTT. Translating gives CASSTDWGTDTQYF.

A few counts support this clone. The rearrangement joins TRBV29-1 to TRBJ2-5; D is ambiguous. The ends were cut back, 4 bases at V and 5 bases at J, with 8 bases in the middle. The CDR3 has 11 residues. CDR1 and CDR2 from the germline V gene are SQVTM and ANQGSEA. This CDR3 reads CSVASEETQYF. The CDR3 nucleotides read TGCAGCGTTGCGAGCGAGGAGACCCAGTACTTC.

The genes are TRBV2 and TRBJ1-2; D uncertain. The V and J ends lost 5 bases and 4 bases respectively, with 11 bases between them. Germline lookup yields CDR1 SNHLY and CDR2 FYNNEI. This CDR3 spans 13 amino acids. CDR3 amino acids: CASSNRPSYGYTF. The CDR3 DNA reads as TGTGCCAGCAGTAATCGACCGAGCTATGGCTACACCTTC. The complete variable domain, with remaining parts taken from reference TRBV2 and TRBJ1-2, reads EPEVTQTPSHQVTQMGQEVILRCVPISNHLYFYWYRQILGQKVEFLVSFYNNEISEKSEIFDDQFSVERPDGSNFTLKIRSTKLEDSAMYFCASSNRPSYGYTFGSGTRLTVV.

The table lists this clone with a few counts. The CDR3 loop reads CASSLTQEAYGYTF. CDR3 nucleotides: TGTGCCAGCTCACTAACACAGGAGGCCTATGGCTACACCTTC. The chain uses TRBV18 and TRBJ1-2; perhaps TRBD1 as D (5 bases). The CDR3 has 14 residues. V was clipped by 4 bases and J by 4 bases, with 13 bases between them. From germline, CDR1 is KGHSH and CDR2 LQKENI. Variable domain in full (rest from reference TRBV18 and TRBJ1-2): NAGVMQNPRHLVRRRGQEARLRCSPMKGHSHVYWYRQLPEEGLKFMVYLQKENIIDESGMPKERFSAEFPKEGPSILRIQQVVRGDSAAYFCASSLTQEAYGYTFGSGTRLTVV.

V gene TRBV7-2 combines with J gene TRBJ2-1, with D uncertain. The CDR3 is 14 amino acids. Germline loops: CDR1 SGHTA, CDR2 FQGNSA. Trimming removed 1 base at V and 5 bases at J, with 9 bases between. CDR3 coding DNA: TGTGCCAGCAGCTTAGATAGGCCGGACAATGAGCAGTTCTTC. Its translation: CASSLDRPDNEQFF.

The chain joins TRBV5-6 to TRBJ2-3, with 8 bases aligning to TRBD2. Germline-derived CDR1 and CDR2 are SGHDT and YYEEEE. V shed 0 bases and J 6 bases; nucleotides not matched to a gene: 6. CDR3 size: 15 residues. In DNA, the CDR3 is TGTGCCAGCAGCTTGGCAGGACTAGCAACCGATACGCAGTATTTT. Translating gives CASSLAGLATDTQYF.

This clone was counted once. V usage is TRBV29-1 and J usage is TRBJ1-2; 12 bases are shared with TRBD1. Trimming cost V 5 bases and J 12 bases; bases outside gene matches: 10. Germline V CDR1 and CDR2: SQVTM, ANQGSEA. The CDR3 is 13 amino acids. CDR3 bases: TGCAGCGTTCGGGACAGGGGGCAAAACGTCGACACCTTC. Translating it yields CSVRDRGQNVDTF.

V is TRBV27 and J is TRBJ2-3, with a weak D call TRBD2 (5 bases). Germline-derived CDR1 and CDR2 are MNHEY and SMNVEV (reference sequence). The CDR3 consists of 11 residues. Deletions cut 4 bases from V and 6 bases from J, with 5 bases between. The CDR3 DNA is TGTGCCAGCAGTTGGGAGGATACGCAGTATTTT. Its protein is CASSWEDTQYF.

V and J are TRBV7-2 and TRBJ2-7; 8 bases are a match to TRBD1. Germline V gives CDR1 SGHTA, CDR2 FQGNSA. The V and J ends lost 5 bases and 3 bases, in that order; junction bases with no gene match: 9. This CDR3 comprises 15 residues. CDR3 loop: CASSPRVGQGYEQYF. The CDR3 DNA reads TGTGCCAGCAGCCCTCGTGTCGGACAGGGCTACGAGCAGTACTTC.

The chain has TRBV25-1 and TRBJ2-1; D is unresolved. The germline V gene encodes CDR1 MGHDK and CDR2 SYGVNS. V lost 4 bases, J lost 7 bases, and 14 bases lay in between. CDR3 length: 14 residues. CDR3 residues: CASSGVDWVNEQFF. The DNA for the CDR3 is TGTGCCAGCAGTGGTGTTGACTGGGTGAATGAGCAGTTCTTC.

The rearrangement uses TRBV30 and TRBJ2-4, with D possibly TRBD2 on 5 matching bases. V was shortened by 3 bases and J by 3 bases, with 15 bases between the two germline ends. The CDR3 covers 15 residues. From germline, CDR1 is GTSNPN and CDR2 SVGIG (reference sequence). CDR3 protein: CAWSLQWAGKNIQYF. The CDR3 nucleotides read TGTGCCTGGAGCCTCCAGTGGGCGGGCAAAAACATTCAGTACTTC.

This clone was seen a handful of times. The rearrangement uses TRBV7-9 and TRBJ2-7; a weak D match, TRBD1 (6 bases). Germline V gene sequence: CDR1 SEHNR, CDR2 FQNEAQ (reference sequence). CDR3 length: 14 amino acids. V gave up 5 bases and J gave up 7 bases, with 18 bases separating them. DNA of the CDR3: TGTGCCAGCAGCAGGCCCAGCCAGGGGTGGGAGCAGTACTTC. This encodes CASSRPSQGWEQYF.

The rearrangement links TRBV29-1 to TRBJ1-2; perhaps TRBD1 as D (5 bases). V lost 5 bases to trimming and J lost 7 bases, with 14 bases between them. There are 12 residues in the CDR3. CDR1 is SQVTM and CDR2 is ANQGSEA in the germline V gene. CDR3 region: CSVQQGSSGYTF. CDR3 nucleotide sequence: TGCAGCGTTCAGCAGGGCTCGTCTGGCTACACCTTC.

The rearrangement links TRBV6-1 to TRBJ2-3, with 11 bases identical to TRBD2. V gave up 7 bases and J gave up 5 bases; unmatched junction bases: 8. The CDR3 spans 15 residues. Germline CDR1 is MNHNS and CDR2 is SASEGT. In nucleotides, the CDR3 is TGTGCCAGCATATGGCTAGCGGGGGGAGGAGATACGCAGTATTTT. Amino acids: CASIWLAGGGDTQYF.

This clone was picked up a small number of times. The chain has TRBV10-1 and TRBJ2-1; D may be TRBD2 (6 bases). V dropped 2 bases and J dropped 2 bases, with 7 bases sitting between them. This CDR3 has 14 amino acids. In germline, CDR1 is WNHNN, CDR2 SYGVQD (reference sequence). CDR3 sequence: CASSETSPYNEQFF. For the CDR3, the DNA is TGCGCCAGCAGTGAGACTAGCCCCTACAATGAGCAGTTCTTC.

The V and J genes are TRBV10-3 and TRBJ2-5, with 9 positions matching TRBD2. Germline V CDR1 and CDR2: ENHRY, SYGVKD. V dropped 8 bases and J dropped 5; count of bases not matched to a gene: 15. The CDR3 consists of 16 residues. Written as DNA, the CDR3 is TGTGCCATCGGCTGGGAGAGCGGGGGGCACCGGGAGACCCAGTACTTC. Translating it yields CAIGWESGGHRETQYF.

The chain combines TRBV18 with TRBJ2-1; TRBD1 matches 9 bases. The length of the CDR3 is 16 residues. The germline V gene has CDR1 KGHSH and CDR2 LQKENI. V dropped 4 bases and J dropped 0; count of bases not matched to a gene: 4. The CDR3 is CASSLDRGNSYNEQFF. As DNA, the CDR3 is TGTGCCAGCTCACTTGACAGGGGGAACTCCTACAATGAGCAGTTCTTC.

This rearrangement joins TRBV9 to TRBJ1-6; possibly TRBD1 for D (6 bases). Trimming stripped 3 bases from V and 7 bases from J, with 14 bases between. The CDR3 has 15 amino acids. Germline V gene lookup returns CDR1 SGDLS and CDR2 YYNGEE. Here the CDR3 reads CASSATGSDNSPLHF. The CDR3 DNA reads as TGTGCCAGCAGCGCAACAGGGTCGGACAATTCACCCCTCCACTTT. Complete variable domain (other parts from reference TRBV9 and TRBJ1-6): DSGVTQTPKHLITATGQRVTLRCSPRSGDLSVYWYQQSLDQGLQFLIQYYNGEERAKGNILERFSAQQFPDLHSELNLSSLELGDSALYFCASSATGSDNSPLHFGNGTRLTVT.

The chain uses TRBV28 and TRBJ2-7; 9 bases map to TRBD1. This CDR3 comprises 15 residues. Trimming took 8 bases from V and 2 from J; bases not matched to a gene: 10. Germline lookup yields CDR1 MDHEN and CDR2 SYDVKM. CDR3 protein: CASHKTGTGTYEQYF. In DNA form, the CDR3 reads TGTGCCAGCCACAAAACCGGGACAGGGACCTACGAGCAGTACTTC. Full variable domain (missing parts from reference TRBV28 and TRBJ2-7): DVKVTQSSRYLVKRTGEKVFLECVQDMDHENMFWYRQDPGLGLRLIYFSYDVKMKEKGDIPEGYSVSREKKERFSLILESASTNQTSMYLCASHKTGTGTYEQYFGPGTRLTVT.

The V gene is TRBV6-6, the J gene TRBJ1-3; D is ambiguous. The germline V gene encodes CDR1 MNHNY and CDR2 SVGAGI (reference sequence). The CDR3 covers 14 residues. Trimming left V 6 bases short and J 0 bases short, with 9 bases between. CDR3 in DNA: TGTGCCAGCAGAGCAGTTTCCTCTGGAAACACCATATATTTT. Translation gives CASRAVSSGNTIYF.

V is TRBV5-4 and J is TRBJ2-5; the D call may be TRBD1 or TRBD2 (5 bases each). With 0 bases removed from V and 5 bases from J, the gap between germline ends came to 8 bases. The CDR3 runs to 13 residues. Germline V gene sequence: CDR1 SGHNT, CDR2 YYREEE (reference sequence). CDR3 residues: CASSLVREETQYF. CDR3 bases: TGTGCCAGCAGCTTGGTCAGGGAGGAGACCCAGTACTTC. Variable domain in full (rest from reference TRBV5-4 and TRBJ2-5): ETGVTQSPTHLIKTRGQQVTLRCSSQSGHNTVSWYQQALGQGPQFIFQYYREEENGRGNFPPRFSGLQFPNYSSELNVNALELDDSALYLCASSLVREETQYFGPGTRLLVL.